These 7 T cell receptor beta chains originate from one sample sequenced in a study of OX40 agonist ivuxolimab in advanced cancers. Libraries were prepared by immunoSEQ multiplex PCR; TCRdb keeps only in-frame clonotypes and omits some of them. The data hold around 70,000 clones, with 85% observed a single time. Here the sequenced sample was CD4+ or CD8+ T cells sorted from blood, taken in a trial of the OX40 agonist ivuxolimab. Every receptor here comes from an adult with an advanced solid tumor such as melanoma, head and neck, liver or kidney cancer.

The CDR3 reads CASSFFGAASGGYTF. DNA of the CDR3: TGTGCCAGCAGTTTCTTTGGTGCCGCGTCTGGTGGCTACACCTTC. This sequence joins TRBV28 and TRBJ1-2; no definite D call. The germline V gene has CDR1 MDHEN and CDR2 SYDVKM. V gave up 3 bases and J gave up 7 bases, with 18 bases separating them. The CDR3 sequence is 15 residues long.

This chain connects TRBV5-1 to TRBJ2-7; 10 positions match TRBD1. V gave up 7 bases and J gave up 8 bases; unmatched junction bases: 12. The CDR3 totals 14 residues. CDR1 is SGHRS and CDR2 is YFSETQ in the germline V gene. This chain's CDR3 is CASAPGTGASQQYF. For the CDR3, the DNA is TGCGCCAGCGCTCCCGGGACAGGGGCCTCTCAGCAGTACTTC.

The gene calls are TRBV6-1 and TRBJ1-5; 7 nucleotides agree with TRBD1. This CDR3 is built from 13 residues. Germline assignment: CDR1 MNHNS and CDR2 SASEGT. J gave up 6 bases and V 6 bases, and 5 bases lay outside the gene matches. CDR3 amino acids: CASSLQGSQPQHF. CDR3 nucleotide sequence: TGTGCCAGCAGCCTACAGGGGAGTCAGCCCCAGCATTTT.

This chain connects TRBV6-1 to TRBJ2-2; D may be TRBD1 (6 bases). V lost 6 bases and J 5 bases, leaving 10 bases between the germline ends. CDR3 size: 13 residues. Per germline, CDR1 MNHNS and CDR2 SASEGT. This CDR3 reads CASRRQGTGELFF. The CDR3 coding sequence is TGTGCCAGCAGGCGGCAGGGGACCGGGGAGCTGTTTTTT.

The chain joins TRBV4-3 to TRBJ1-6; the match to TRBD1 covers 10 bases. V shed 4 bases, J shed 6 bases, and the junction held 3 bases outside the gene matches. This CDR3 has 15 amino acids. CDR1 is LGHNA and CDR2 is YSLEER in the germline V gene. The CDR3 DNA is TGCGCCAGCAGCCCCAGGGACAGGGGTAATTCACCCCTCCACTTT. This sequence encodes CASSPRDRGNSPLHF.

The rearrangement joins TRBV4-2 to TRBJ2-3; 7 bases align to TRBD2. CDR3 length: 16 amino acids. CDR1 and CDR2 from the germline V gene are LGHNA and YNFKEQ. J was trimmed by 2 bases and V by 0 bases; bases with no gene match: 5. CDR3 nucleotides: TGTGCCAGCAGCCAAGATAGGAGCGGGGTCACAGATACGCAGTATTTT. As protein: CASSQDRSGVTDTQYF.

The rearrangement joins TRBV9 to TRBJ2-7; 11 bases match TRBD1. Germline V lookup: CDR1 SGDLS, CDR2 YYNGEE. The CDR3 contains 15 residues. V was clipped by 4 bases and J by 4 bases; unmatched bases: 7. The CDR3 DNA reads TGTGCCAGCAGCTCGACCGGGACAGGGGGATACGAGCAGTACTTC. This codes for CASSSTGTGGYEQYF.